This is a list of T cell receptor beta chains from one sample in a study of beta chain features in type 1 diabetes. Sequencing was performed with immunoSEQ multiplex PCR; in TCRdb, only in-frame clones are kept and a portion is missing. The sample contains 500,000 to 850,000 clones, over 11% of which appear only once. The sequenced sample consisted of naive CD4+ T cells from blood. These receptor sequences come from a man aged 18 to 30 with type 1 diabetes. The CDR3 runs from the conserved cysteine through the conserved F or W. A D gene is named only where the DNA matches it firmly. A clone size is listed for some rows: how often the clone was seen (once, few, many), or a class if it is expanded.

V gene,D gene,J gene,clone size,CDR3 DNA,CDR3 protein
TRBV10-3,.,TRBJ2-7,.,TGTGCCATCAGTGCGCTAACTTCTAACACCGAGCAGTACTTC,CAISALTSNTEQYF
TRBV7-2,.,TRBJ2-1,.,TGTGCCAGCAGCTTCGGGGGGCCGGGATACAATGAGCAGTTCTTC,CASSFGGPGYNEQFF
TRBV29-1,.,TRBJ1-4,few,TGCAGCGTTCCAGGGTCGGCTAATGAAAAACTGTTTTTT,CSVPGSANEKLFF
TRBV7-8,TRBD1,TRBJ2-1,.,TGTGCCAGCAGCTTAGTCACAGGGGGCTGGGGTGAGCAGTTCTTC,CASSLVTGGWGEQFF
TRBV7-2,.,TRBJ1-1,.,TGTGCCAGCAGCTTAGGAAGTTACCTCACTGAAGCTTTCTTT,CASSLGSYLTEAFF
TRBV5-4,TRBD1,TRBJ2-7,.,TGTGCCAGCAGCCGGCAGGGGCAGGGGGCGATATCCTACGAGCAGTACTTC,CASSRQGQGAISYEQYF
TRBV5-1,TRBD1,TRBJ2-3,.,TGCGCCAGCAGCGACAGGGATACAGATACGCAGTATTTT,CASSDRDTDTQYF
TRBV4-1,TRBD1,TRBJ2-2,.,TGCGCCACCGGGACAGAGAACACCGGGGAGCTGTTTTTT,CATGTENTGELFF
TRBV18,.,TRBJ2-1,few,TGTGCCAGCTCACCAAAGGAGCGCCCAGGCAATGAGCAGTTCTTC,CASSPKERPGNEQFF
TRBV7-3,.,TRBJ2-3,few,TGTGCCAGCAGCCTCCAAGGGATGCCTAGCACAGATACGCAGTATTTT,CASSLQGMPSTDTQYF
TRBV6-5,.,TRBJ2-3,few,TGTGCCAGCACCTCCGGACCGTCGGGGGCGCAGTATTTT,CASTSGPSGAQYF
TRBV29-1,.,TRBJ2-7,few,TGCAGCGTTGTTGTGGCCTACGAGCAGTACTTC,CSVVVAYEQYF
TRBV7-9,.,TRBJ2-3,.,TGTGCCAGCATCAAGAAGGGACACCACACAGATACGCAGTATTTT,CASIKKGHHTDTQYF
TRBV2,.,TRBJ2-1,few,TGTGCCAGCAGTGAAGCGCAAAAGCTGGGTCGACTCTTC,CASSEAQKLGRLF
TRBV12-5,.,TRBJ1-2,few,TGTGCTAGTGGTACGGGGACTCCGAACGGCTATGGCTACACCTTC,CASGTGTPNGYGYTF
TRBV9,TRBD2,TRBJ2-1,.,TGTGCCAGCAGCGTAGGTACTAGCGGGAGTTCGGGCCCCTACAATGAGCAGTTCTTC,CASSVGTSGSSGPYNEQFF
TRBV21-1,.,TRBJ2-3,.,TGTGCCAGCACCGGGATCTTGGATGTTACGCAGTATTTT,CASTGILDVTQYF